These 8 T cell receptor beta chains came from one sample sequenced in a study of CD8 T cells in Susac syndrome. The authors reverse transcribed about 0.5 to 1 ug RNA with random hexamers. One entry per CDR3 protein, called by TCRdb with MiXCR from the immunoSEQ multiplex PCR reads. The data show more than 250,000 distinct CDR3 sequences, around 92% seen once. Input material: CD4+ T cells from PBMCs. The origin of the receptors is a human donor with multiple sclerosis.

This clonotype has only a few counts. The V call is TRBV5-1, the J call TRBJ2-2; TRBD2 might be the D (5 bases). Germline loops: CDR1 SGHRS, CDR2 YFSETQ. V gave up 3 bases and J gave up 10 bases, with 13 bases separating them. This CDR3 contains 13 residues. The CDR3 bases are TGCGCCAGCAGCTCACCAGGCCGGGAGGAGCTGTTTTTT. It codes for CASSSPGREELFF.

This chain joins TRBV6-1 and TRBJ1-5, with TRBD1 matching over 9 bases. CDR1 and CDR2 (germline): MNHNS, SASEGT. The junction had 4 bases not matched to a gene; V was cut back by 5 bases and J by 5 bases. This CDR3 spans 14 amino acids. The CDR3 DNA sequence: TGTGCCAGCAGTATACAGGGGGCCGATCAGCCCCAGCATTTT. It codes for CASSIQGADQPQHF.

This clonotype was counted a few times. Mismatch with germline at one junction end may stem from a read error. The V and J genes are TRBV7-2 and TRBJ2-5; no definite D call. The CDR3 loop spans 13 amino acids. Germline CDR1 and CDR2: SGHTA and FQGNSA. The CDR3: CASSLDRKETQYF. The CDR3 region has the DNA TGTGCCAGCAGTTTAGACCGGAAAGAGACCCAGTACTTC.

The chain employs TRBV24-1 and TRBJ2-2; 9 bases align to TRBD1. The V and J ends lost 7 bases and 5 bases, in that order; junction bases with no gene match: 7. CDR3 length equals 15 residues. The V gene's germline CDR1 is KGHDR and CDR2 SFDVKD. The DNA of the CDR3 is TGTGCCACCAGGTCGGGGACAGGGAGAACCGGGGAGCTGTTTTTT. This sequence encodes CATRSGTGRTGELFF.

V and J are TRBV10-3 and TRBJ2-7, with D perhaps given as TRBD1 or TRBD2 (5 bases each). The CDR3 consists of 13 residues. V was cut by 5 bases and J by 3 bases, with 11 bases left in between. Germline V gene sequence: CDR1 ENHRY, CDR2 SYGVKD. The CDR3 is CAISRDQDYEQYF. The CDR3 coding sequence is TGTGCCATCAGTCGGGACCAGGACTACGAGCAGTACTTC.

This chain's CDR3 is CASSQPQLVGTGELFF. The CDR3 DNA reads as TGTGCCAGCAGCCAACCTCAGCTAGTTGGAACCGGGGAGCTGTTTTTT. J is TRBJ2-2 and V is TRBV4-2; D not resolved. This CDR3 spans 16 amino acids. Germline V gene sequence: CDR1 LGHNA, CDR2 YNFKEQ. Trimming took off 2 bases at V and 5 bases at J, with 15 bases between the two ends.

CDR3 sequence reads: CAWGQANQPQHF. As DNA, the CDR3 is TGTGCCTGGGGACAGGCCAATCAGCCCCAGCATTTT. The chain is built from TRBV30 and TRBJ1-5, with TRBD1 matching 7 bases. V shed 5 bases and J 3 bases; nucleotides not matched to a gene: 1. Germline CDR1 GTSNPN, CDR2 SVGIG (reference sequence). CDR3 length equals 12 residues.

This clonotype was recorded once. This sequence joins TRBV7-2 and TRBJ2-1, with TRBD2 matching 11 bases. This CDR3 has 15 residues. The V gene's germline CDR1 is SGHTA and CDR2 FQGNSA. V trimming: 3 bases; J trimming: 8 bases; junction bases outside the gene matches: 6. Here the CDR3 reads CASSFPSGRFDEQFF. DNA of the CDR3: TGTGCCAGCAGCTTTCCTAGCGGGAGGTTTGATGAGCAGTTCTTC.